This T cell receptor (beta chain) is drawn from a study of shared clonotypes between healthy human individuals. About the study: CD8 memory received one plate per donor, CD8 naive two, CD4 memory three and CD4 naive three.

With 3 bases removed from V and 17 bases from J, the gap between germline ends came to 14 bases. This CDR3 has 12 amino acids. CDR1 ENHRY and CDR2 SYGVKD come from the germline V gene. Here immunoSEQ multiplex PCR was the method, and the copy in TCRdb shows in-frame clones only, minus some. Of approximately 2.5 million clones listed, roughly nine tenths were seen once; the top ten hold about 0.13%. The sample holds one count of this clone. Its antigen is currently unknown. General study results and limits: Rarefaction showed sorted-subset sequencing was incomplete despite large depth. With a handful of donors compared, approximately 5% of naive CD4 clonotypes were shared. Generation probability values for non-shared clonotypes were lower than those for clonotypes shared by all four donors.

This sequence joins TRBV10-3 and TRBJ1-6, with D uncertain. Sequencing used naive CD4+ T cells sorted from blood. As to subset: CD45RA+ positively selected. The clonotype was recovered from a man aged 18 to 30 in good health. The DNA for the CDR3 is TGTGCCATCAGTGATTGGAATAGGGCGGTCCACTTT. Translated: CAISDWNRAVHF.